A selection of T cell receptor beta chains follows, all from one sample in a study of T cell responses to AZD1222 COVID-19 vaccine. Sequenced by immunoSEQ multiplex PCR; TCRdb stores in-frame clones only, minus some. The sample carries around 100,000 clones, about 89% recorded once. Sequenced material: peripheral blood, taken on day 0 of AZD1222 vaccination. The receptors come from an adult in good health. Each CDR3 is given with its conserved first and last residue. Each record gives: D gene, J gene, clone size, V gene, CDR3 length, CDR3 DNA, CDR3 protein. The D gene is left open where the match is weak. Not every row has a clone size; where given, it reads once, few, many or a size class.

>NA|TRBJ2-7|NA|TRBV10-1|14
TGCGCCAGCGGATGGGATAGGGACTGCGGCGAGCAGTACTTC
CASGWDRDCGEQYF
>TRBD1|TRBJ1-4|NA|TRBV10-3|16
TGTGCCATCAGCCGGACAGGGCCGGCAACTAATGAAAAACTGTTTTTT
CAISRTGPATNEKLFF
>NA|TRBJ1-5|NA|TRBV19|14
TGTGCCAGTAGTGAGGAACAGGGTCGACAGCCCCAGCATTTT
CASSEEQGRQPQHF
>NA|TRBJ2-1|NA|TRBV2|11
TGTGCCAGCAGTGAAAACTATGAGCAGTTCTTC
CASSENYEQFF
>NA|TRBJ2-2|NA|TRBV27|16
TGTGCCAGCAGGTCTCTTGGGGGGCGAAGGACCGGGGAGCTGTTTTTT
CASRSLGGRRTGELFF
>TRBD1|TRBJ1-2|NA|TRBV6-6|13
TGTGCCAGCAGTTCCGACAGGGATGAAGGCTACACCTTC
CASSSDRDEGYTF
>NA|TRBJ2-5|NA|TRBV3-1/TRBV3-2|15
TGTGCCAGCAGCCACCATAGCGGAATCCAAGAGACCCAGTACTTC
CASSHHSGIQETQYF
>NA|TRBJ2-3|NA|TRBV25-1|16
TGTGCCAGTCACAACGAGGGGGCGGGGGGCACAGATACGCAGTATTTT
CASHNEGAGGTDTQYF
>NA|TRBJ1-4|NA|TRBV7-9|16
TGTGCCAGCAGTACCTCGAGCGGGGCAACTAATGAAAAACTGTTTTTT
CASSTSSGATNEKLFF
>TRBD1|TRBJ1-2|once|TRBV6-5|14
TGTGCCAGCACTCGGACAGGCCAAAACTATGGCTACACCTTC
CASTRTGQNYGYTF
>NA|TRBJ2-7|NA|TRBV18|17
TGTGCCAGCTCCCCTCCCGCATACAGTCGGGTCCCCTACGAGCAGTACTTC
CASSPPAYSRVPYEQYF
>TRBD2|TRBJ2-1|NA|TRBV29-1|15
TGCAGCGTTGAAAGCTCGTGGGGGGGTTACAATGAGCAGTTCTTC
CSVESSWGGYNEQFF
>TRBD1|TRBJ1-6|NA|TRBV7-2|16
TGTGCCAGCCGGGACAGGGGGAGCTCCTATAATTCACCCCTCCACTTT
CASRDRGSSYNSPLHF
>TRBD1|TRBJ2-7|once|TRBV6-5|13
TGTGCCAGCAGTTATAGGGGGCCCCTCGAGCAGTACTTC
CASSYRGPLEQYF
>TRBD1|TRBJ1-4|NA|TRBV10-2|14
TGCGCCAGCAGTGAGCCAGGGGACAGGGAAAAACTGTTTTTT
CASSEPGDREKLFF
>TRBD2|TRBJ2-7|NA|TRBV7-6|15
TGTGCCAGCAGCATCGTAGCGGGGGGGTCGTACGAGCAGTACTTC
CASSIVAGGSYEQYF
>NA|TRBJ1-2|NA|TRBV18|15
TGTGCCAGCTCACCACCTGGGGTGGGGGACTATGGCTACACCTTC
CASSPPGVGDYGYTF
>TRBD1|TRBJ1-2|NA|TRBV19|15
TGTGCCAGTAGAGATCCGGGACAGGGGGATGATAGTTGCACCTTC
CASRDPGQGDDSCTF
>NA|TRBJ1-1|NA|TRBV6-4|14
TGTGCCAGCAGTTCAGGGGAAGTTGACACTGAAGCTTTCTTT
CASSSGEVDTEAFF
>TRBD1|TRBJ1-2|NA|TRBV6-1|14
TGTGCCAGCAGTGAAAAGGACAGGGACGGTGGCTACACCTTC
CASSEKDRDGGYTF
>NA|TRBJ2-7|NA|TRBV10-3|12
TGTGCCATCAGTGATTTTGCTACGGAGCAGTACTTC
CAISDFATEQYF
>NA|TRBJ1-3|NA|TRBV3-1/TRBV3-2|15
TGTGCCAGCAGCCAAGTTTCTGGGGCTGGAAACACCATATATTTT
CASSQVSGAGNTIYF
>TRBD2|TRBJ2-4|NA|TRBV6-5|14
TGTGCCAGCAGACTTGGTCCTCGGGGGGACATTCAGTACTTC
CASRLGPRGDIQYF
>NA|TRBJ2-7|NA|TRBV9|13
TGTGCCAGCAGCGTACGGCAGGGTGACGAGCAGTACTTC
CASSVRQGDEQYF
>TRBD1|TRBJ1-3|NA|TRBV3-1/TRBV3-2|15
TGTGCCAGCAGCCTCCTACAGGGGGGCGGAAACACCATATATTTT
CASSLLQGGGNTIYF
>NA|TRBJ2-7|NA|TRBV3-1/TRBV3-2|16
TGTGCCAGCAGCCCCCCTTGGGGGGGGCCTCCCTACGAGCAGTACTTC
CASSPPWGGPPYEQYF
>TRBD2|TRBJ2-3|NA|TRBV2|15
TGTGCCAGCAGTGAAGAGGCGGGGGTGGTAGATACGCAGTATTTT
CASSEEAGVVDTQYF
>TRBD2|TRBJ2-1|NA|TRBV10-3|17
TGTGCCATCAGTGACGGCGGGGCGGTGGGGGGGGACAATGAGCAGTTCTTC
CAISDGGAVGGDNEQFF
>NA|TRBJ1-2|NA|TRBV6-5|13
TGTGCCAGCAGCTCAGGGTTTAACTATGGCTACACCTTC
CASSSGFNYGYTF
>NA|TRBJ2-3|NA|TRBV7-2|11
TGTGCCAGCAGCCAGGTAGATACGCAGTATTTT
CASSQVDTQYF
>TRBD2|TRBJ2-1|NA|TRBV9|18
TGTGCCAGCAGCGTAAGTCCCACTAGCGGGGCGACCTTCAATGAGCAGTTCTTC
CASSVSPTSGATFNEQFF
>TRBD2|TRBJ2-1|NA|TRBV27|15
TGTGCCAGCAGTCCCTCCGGGGGGGCCTACAATGAGCAGTTCTTC
CASSPSGGAYNEQFF
>NA|TRBJ2-5|NA|TRBV7-2|15
TGTGCCAGCAGCTTATGGGGCAGTAGAGAAGAGACCCAGTACTTC
CASSLWGSREETQYF
>NA|TRBJ1-5|few|TRBV6-5|12
TGTGCCAGCAGTTACTCGTCGTTGCCCCAGCATTTT
CASSYSSLPQHF
>TRBD1|TRBJ1-1|NA|TRBV11-3|13
TGTGCCAGCAGCCCAGGGGGTGGCAGGAAAGCTTTCTTT
CASSPGGGRKAFF
>TRBD2|TRBJ2-7|NA|TRBV6-5|15
TGTGCCAGCTCCGGGGCGGGGGGGCCTCGGTACGAGCAGTACTTC
CASSGAGGPRYEQYF
>NA|TRBJ2-7|NA|TRBV5-6|14
TGTGCCAGCAGCGTGGCGGTCGGATCCTACGAGCAGTACTTC
CASSVAVGSYEQYF
>NA|TRBJ1-1|NA|TRBV5-4|15
TGTGCCAGCAGCTTGCTCTGGGGAGAGAACACTGAAGCTTTCTTT
CASSLLWGENTEAFF
>TRBD2|TRBJ2-1|NA|TRBV7-2|18
TGTGCCAGCAGCTCACCACTTCCCCTCGCGGGGGGGGGCCGGGAGCAGTTCTTC
CASSSPLPLAGGGREQFF
>NA|TRBJ2-1|once|TRBV7-6|15
TGTGCCAGCAGCTTGATGGGGGGGCCCTACAATGAGCAGTTCTTC
CASSLMGGPYNEQFF
>NA|TRBJ2-7|NA|TRBV2|13
TGTGCCAGCAGCGAAGACAGGATCTACGAGCAGTACTTC
CASSEDRIYEQYF
>NA|TRBJ2-7|once|TRBV5-4|14
TGTGCCAGCAGCTTAGAGGCCGGCGACTACGAGCAGTACTTC
CASSLEAGDYEQYF
>NA|TRBJ1-1|NA|TRBV7-3|14
TGTGCCAGCAGCCTCAACGGTTTGAACACTGAAGCTTTCTTT
CASSLNGLNTEAFF
>TRBD1|TRBJ1-4|NA|TRBV6-5|15
TGTGCCAGCAGTTCATCAGGGGGAGCTAATGAAAAACTGTTTTTT
CASSSSGGANEKLFF
>NA|TRBJ2-7|NA|TRBV29-1|12
TGCAGCGTTGAAGGGGGTTATAGCGAGCAGTACTTC
CSVEGGYSEQYF
>TRBD1|TRBJ1-2|NA|TRBV6-5|15
TGTGCCAGCAGTTACCAACAGGGGGCGCACTATGGCTACACCTTC
CASSYQQGAHYGYTF
>NA|TRBJ2-7|NA|TRBV27|16
TGTGCCAGCAGTCTAGTGGGGGGGCAGTTTTTGAGGGAGCAGTACTTC
CASSLVGGQFLREQYF
>NA|TRBJ2-5|NA|TRBV5-6|14
TGTGCCAGCAGCCTACAGGGATCACAAGAGACCCAGTACTTC
CASSLQGSQETQYF
>NA|TRBJ2-7|NA|TRBV4-1|13
TGCGCCAGCAGCCAAGGAAAAACTTACGAGCAGTACTTC
CASSQGKTYEQYF
>TRBD1|TRBJ1-1|NA|TRBV5-1|13
TGCGCCAGCAGCCCCGAGGGACAGTCCAAAGCTTTCTTT
CASSPEGQSKAFF
>NA|TRBJ1-4|few|TRBV7-9|14
TGTGCCAGCAGCTTGGCATCAACTAATGAAAAACTGTTTTTT
CASSLASTNEKLFF
>NA|TRBJ2-3|NA|TRBV10-3|16
TGTGCCATCAGTGCCCTAGGGGGAACAGGCACAGATACGCAGTATTTT
CAISALGGTGTDTQYF
>TRBD1|TRBJ2-7|NA|TRBV10-1|15
TGCGCCAGCAGTGTGGGTACAGGGGAAAACTACGAGCAGTACTTC
CASSVGTGENYEQYF
>NA|TRBJ1-4|NA|TRBV2|12
TGTGCCAGCTTAGGGGGTGATGAAAAACTGTTTTTT
CASLGGDEKLFF
>NA|TRBJ2-1|NA|TRBV19|15
TGTGCCAGTAGTGCTAGTGGGTTCTCCTACAATGAGCAGTTCTTC
CASSASGFSYNEQFF